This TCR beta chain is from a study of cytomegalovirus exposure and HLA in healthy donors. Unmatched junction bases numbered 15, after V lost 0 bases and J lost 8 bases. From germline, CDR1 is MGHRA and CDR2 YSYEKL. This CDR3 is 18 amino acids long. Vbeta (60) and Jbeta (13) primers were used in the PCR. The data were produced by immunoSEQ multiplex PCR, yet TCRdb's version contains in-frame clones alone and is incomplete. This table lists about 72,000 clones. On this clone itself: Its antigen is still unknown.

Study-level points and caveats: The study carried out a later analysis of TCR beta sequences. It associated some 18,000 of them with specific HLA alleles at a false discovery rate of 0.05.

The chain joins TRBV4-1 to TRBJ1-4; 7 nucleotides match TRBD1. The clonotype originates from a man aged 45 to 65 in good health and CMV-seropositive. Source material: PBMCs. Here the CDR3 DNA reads TGCGCCAGCAGCCAAGAGGAGGCAGGGGGGTTCGTTAACGAAAAACTGTTTTTT. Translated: CASSQEEAGGFVNEKLFF.